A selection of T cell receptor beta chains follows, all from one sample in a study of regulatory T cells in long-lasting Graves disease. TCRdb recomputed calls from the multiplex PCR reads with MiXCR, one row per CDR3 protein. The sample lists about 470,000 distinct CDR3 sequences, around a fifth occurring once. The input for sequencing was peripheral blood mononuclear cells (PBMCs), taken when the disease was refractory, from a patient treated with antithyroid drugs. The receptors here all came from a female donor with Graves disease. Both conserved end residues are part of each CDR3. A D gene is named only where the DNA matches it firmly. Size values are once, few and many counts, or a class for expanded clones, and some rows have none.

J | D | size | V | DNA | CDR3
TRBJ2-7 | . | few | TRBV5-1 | TGCGCCAGCAGTAATTCCGTGGGGGATCTGGGGTTC | CASSNSVGDLGF
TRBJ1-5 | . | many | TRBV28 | TGTGCCAGCAGTTTATTCCCCGACAGGTATAGCAATCAGCCCCAGCATTTT | CASSLFPDRYSNQPQHF
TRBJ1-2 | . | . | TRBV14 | TGTGCCAGCAGCCCACACCGAAACTATGGCTACACCTTC | CASSPHRNYGYTF
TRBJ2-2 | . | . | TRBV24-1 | TGTGCCACCAGTGATTTAGTCACGAACACCGGGGAGCTGTTTTTT | CATSDLVTNTGELFF
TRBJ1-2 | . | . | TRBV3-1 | TGTGCCAGCAGCCCTCTCGGATGGGGAACCGCTAACTATGGCTACACCTTC | CASSPLGWGTANYGYTF
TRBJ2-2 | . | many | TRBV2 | TGTGCCAGCAAAAGGTCGCAGGGCTATGGGGAGCTGTTTTTT | CASKRSQGYGELFF
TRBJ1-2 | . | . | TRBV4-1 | TGCGCCAGCAGCCAAGTAGGGCTAATTGATGGCTACACCTTC | CASSQVGLIDGYTF
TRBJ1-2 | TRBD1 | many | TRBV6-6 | TGTGCCAGCAGTTACTCGGGACAGGGGATTAACTATGGCTACACCTTC | CASSYSGQGINYGYTF
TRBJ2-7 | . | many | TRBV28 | TGTGCCAGCAGGCCGGGACACCGTACGGGTGAGCAGTACTTC | CASRPGHRTGEQYF
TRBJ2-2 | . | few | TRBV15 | TGTGCCACCAGCAGAACCACCGGGGAGCTGTTTTTT | CATSRTTGELFF
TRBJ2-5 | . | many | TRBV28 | TGTGCCAGCAGGAGGGCCTGGGAGACCCAGTACTTC | CASRRAWETQYF
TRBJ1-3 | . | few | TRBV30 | TGTGCCTGGCGATTGCCAGGGTCCCGGAACACCATATATTTT | CAWRLPGSRNTIYF
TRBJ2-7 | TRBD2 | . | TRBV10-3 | TGTGCCATCAGACTCAGCGGGAGTGCCTCCTACGAGCAGTACTTC | CAIRLSGSASYEQYF
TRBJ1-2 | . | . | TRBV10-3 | TGTGCCATCAGTGACACGGACAGCTTGGCGGGCTACACCTTC | CAISDTDSLAGYTF
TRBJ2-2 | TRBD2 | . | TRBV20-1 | TGCAGTGCTAGAGAACCGCGGGAGGATGAAACCGGGGAGCTGTTTTTT | CSAREPREDETGELFF
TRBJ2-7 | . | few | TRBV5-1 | TGCGCCAGCAGCTTGCTCTTTGTCGGATACGAGCAGTACTTC | CASSLLFVGYEQYF
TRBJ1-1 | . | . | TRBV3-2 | TGTGCCAGCAGCCAAGAAAGGAGGGAACGGAACACTGAAGCTTTCTTT | CASSQERRERNTEAFF
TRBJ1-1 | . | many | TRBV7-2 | TGTGCCAGCAGCCGAGGGACGGACCCGGGAGCTTTCTTT | CASSRGTDPGAFF
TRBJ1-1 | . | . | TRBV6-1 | TGTGCCAGCAGTGAAATTAAAGGGGGTCGGGGTGAAGCTTTCTTT | CASSEIKGGRGEAFF
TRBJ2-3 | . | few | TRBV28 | TGTGCCAGCAGTTTGCAAACCACAGATACGCAGTATTTT | CASSLQTTDTQYF
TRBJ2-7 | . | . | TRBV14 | TGTGCCAGCAGCCAAGCGGGGTGGGGAACCTACGAGCAGTACTTC | CASSQAGWGTYEQYF
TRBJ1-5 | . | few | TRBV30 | TGTGCCTGGAGAGGGGCCGCTTCGGGTCAGCCCCAGCATTTT | CAWRGAASGQPQHF
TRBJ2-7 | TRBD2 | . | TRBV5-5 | TGTGCCAGCAGACCGACTAGCGGGGTGACCTCCTACGAGCAGTACTTC | CASRPTSGVTSYEQYF
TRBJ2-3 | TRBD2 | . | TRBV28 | TGTGCTGCGACTAGCGGGACGACAGATACGCAGTATTTT | CAATSGTTDTQYF
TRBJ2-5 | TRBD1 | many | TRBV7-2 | TGTGCCAGCAGCCCCCAGGGGCGGACAGGGAGTAGAGAGACCCAGTACTTC | CASSPQGRTGSRETQYF
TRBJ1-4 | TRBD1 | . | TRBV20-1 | TGCAGTGCACCCCGGACAGGGGGAGATGAAAAACTGTTTTTT | CSAPRTGGDEKLFF
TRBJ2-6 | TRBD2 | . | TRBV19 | TGTGCCAGTAGTCCCACCGCTTGGAGTAGCGGGAGGGTTGGGGCCAACGTCCTGACTTTC | CASSPTAWSSGRVGANVLTF